Here is one T cell receptor beta chain with its context. The source of the sample is a study of blood T cell repertoires in COVID-19. Study information: In each case, the material was cDNA or gDNA derived from T cells, B-cell-depleted T cells, or PBMCs.

This CDR3 has 14 residues. V lost 5 bases to trimming and J lost 4 bases, with 12 bases between them. Germline V lookup: CDR1 SGHTA, CDR2 FQGTGA. In the source study's methods: Amplification from reference gene primers served as the basis for estimated nucleated cell counts. Only in-frame clones appear in the TCRdb table, and some are missing; sequencing was by immunoSEQ multiplex PCR. V, J and clone size are those of that table, while D and trimming were read from the DNA. Of roughly 200,000 clones listed, around 86% were seen once; the top ten hold roughly 3.8%. The study drew participants aged roughly 18 to 89 years from 20 to 30 US areas. Clinical history as reported by participants underpinned cohort assignment.

The V gene is TRBV7-3, the J gene TRBJ2-1; tentative D call: TRBD1 (6 bases). Sequencing was done on a sample of PBMCs or T cells enriched from blood (not recorded which). The sequence was obtained from a middle-aged woman with acute COVID-19. Here the CDR3 DNA reads TGTGCCAGCAGCGCTCAGGACAGTTACAATGAGCAGTTCTTC. Residues: CASSAQDSYNEQFF.